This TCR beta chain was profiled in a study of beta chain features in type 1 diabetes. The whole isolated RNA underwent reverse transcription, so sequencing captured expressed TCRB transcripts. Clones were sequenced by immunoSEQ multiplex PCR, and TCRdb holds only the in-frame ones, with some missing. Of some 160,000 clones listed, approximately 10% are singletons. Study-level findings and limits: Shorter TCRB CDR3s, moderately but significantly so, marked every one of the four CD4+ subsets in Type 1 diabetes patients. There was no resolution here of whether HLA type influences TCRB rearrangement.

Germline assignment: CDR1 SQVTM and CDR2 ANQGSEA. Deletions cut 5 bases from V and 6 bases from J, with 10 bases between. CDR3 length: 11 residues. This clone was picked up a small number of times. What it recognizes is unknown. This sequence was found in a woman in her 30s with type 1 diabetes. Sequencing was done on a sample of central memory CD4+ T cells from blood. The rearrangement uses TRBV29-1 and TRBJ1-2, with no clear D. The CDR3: CSVQIRHGYTF. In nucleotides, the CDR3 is TGCAGCGTTCAGATCAGGCATGGCTACACCTTC.